This T cell receptor beta chain stems from a study of blood T cell repertoires in COVID-19. In the authors' workflow: From reference gene primer amplification, estimates of nucleated cell counts were derived. The data were produced by immunoSEQ multiplex PCR, yet TCRdb's version contains in-frame clones alone and is incomplete. From that table come the V and J calls and clone size; the DNA was used to work out D and trimming. The table has approximately 94,000 clones, over 65% seen once. The sample holds a few counts of this clone. The germline V gene has CDR1 SQVTM and CDR2 ANQGSEA. Trimming cost V 5 bases and J 5 bases; bases outside gene matches: 11. The CDR3 has 14 residues.

The sequence was obtained from a human donor in a cohort sampled during active COVID-19. The chain couples TRBV29-1 to TRBJ1-1; 7 bases line up with TRBD1. The specimen sequenced was peripheral blood. The CDR3 region is CSVTFRGGGTEAFF. DNA of the CDR3: TGCAGCGTTACCTTCCGAGGGGGCGGGACTGAAGCTTTCTTT.